Below are 12 T cell receptor beta chains sequenced from a single sample in a study of T cell repertoires in cytomegalovirus infection. From the reads, TCRdb called clonotypes with MiXCR, one entry per CDR3 protein. The sample holds 200,000 to 300,000 distinct CDR3 sequences, approximately 9.1% seen once. Sequenced material: PBMCs. Receptor source: a human donor in good health (CMV status not recorded). Some clones in this sample may be carry-over from other donors' samples.

This clonotype turned up a few times. The V gene is TRBV19, the J gene TRBJ2-5; the match to TRBD2 covers 8 bases. J lost 5 bases, V lost 1 base, and 6 bases had no gene match. Germline V gene lookup returns CDR1 LNHDA and CDR2 SQIVND (reference sequence). This CDR3 region has 15 residues. The CDR3 loop is CASSIGSSGTETQYF. The CDR3 DNA follows: TGTGCCAGTAGTATAGGGAGTAGCGGGACGGAGACCCAGTACTTC.

The chain carries TRBV29-1 and TRBJ1-4; perhaps TRBD1 as D (6 bases). The CDR3 has 12 amino acids. Trimming pared 3 bases from V and 11 bases from J, leaving 13 bases between. From germline, CDR1 is SQVTM and CDR2 ANQGSEA. CDR3 nucleotides: TGCAGCGTTGAGACAGGCGCCGGGAAACTGTTTTTT. It translates to CSVETGAGKLFF.

This clonotype was observed many times. The chain joins TRBV7-3 to TRBJ2-3; 8 bases are a match to TRBD2. The CDR3 sequence is 15 residues long. Losses at the gene ends were 5 bases for V and 3 bases for J; bases not matched to a gene: 7. CDR1 is SGHTA and CDR2 is FQGTGA in the germline V gene. The chain's CDR3 is CASSLGAGATDTQYF. The CDR3 bases are TGTGCCAGCAGCCTAGGAGCGGGGGCGACAGATACGCAGTATTTT.

There are many counts of this clonotype. This chain connects TRBV28 to TRBJ1-5, with TRBD1 identical over 8 bases. CDR3 length equals 14 residues. Looked up from germline, CDR1 is MDHEN and CDR2 is SYDVKM. V trimming: 7 bases; J trimming: 6 bases; junction bases outside the gene matches: 8. The CDR3 is CASNIGTGFQPQHF. The CDR3 nucleotides read TGTGCCAGCAATATAGGGACAGGCTTTCAGCCCCAGCATTTT.

Comment on this clonotype: Relative to the germline gene, one junction end is altered; a read error may explain this. The chain is built from TRBV11-3 and TRBJ2-7, with 10 bases fitting TRBD1. Germline V CDR1 and CDR2: SGHNT, YENEEA. The CDR3 covers 14 residues. The DNA for the CDR3 is TGTGCCAGCAGCCCCGGGACAGGGGCTTACGGGCAGTACTTC. Its translation is CASSPGTGAYGQYF. Supplemented by reference TRBV11-3 and TRBJ2-7, the full variable domain reads EAGVVQSPRYKIIEKKQPVAFWCNPISGHNTLYWYLQNLGQGPELLIRYENEEAVDDSQLPKDRFSAERLKGVDSTLKIQPAELGDSAVYLCASSPGTGAYGQYFGPGTRLTVT.

There are many counts of this clonotype. V usage is TRBV3-1 and J usage is TRBJ2-7; D might be TRBD1 (6 bases). Deletions cut 1 base from V and 3 bases from J, with 13 bases between. Germline V CDR1 and CDR2: LGHDT, YNNKEL (reference sequence). This CDR3 has 15 residues. DNA of the CDR3: TGTGCCAGCAGCCAAGCCCCCGGGACACTCTACGAGCAGTACTTC. Translation: CASSQAPGTLYEQYF.

This clonotype has more than one count but fewer than ten. The genes are TRBV6-1 and TRBJ1-1; D not certain. V lost 10 bases and J 1 base, leaving 13 bases between the germline ends. The CDR3 has 13 amino acids. Germline CDR1 and CDR2: MNHNS and SASEGT. CDR3 in DNA: TGTGCCACGCGTCGAGGTCAGAACACTGAAGCTTTCTTT. This codes for CATRRGQNTEAFF.

This clonotype was observed a handful of times. This chain links TRBV4-3 with TRBJ1-1; a weak D match, TRBD1 (6 bases). The V and J ends lost 6 bases and 5 bases respectively, with 19 bases between them. The CDR3 runs to 15 residues. Germline CDR1 is LGHNA and CDR2 is YSLEER. The DNA of the CDR3 is TGCGCCAGCAGGGAACGGGACATCGGGGGGACTGAAGCTTTCTTT. The encoded protein is CASRERDIGGTEAFF.

This clonotype has a count of ten or more. The chain recombines TRBV7-9 with TRBJ2-1, with 9 bases that match TRBD1. The J segment lost 2 bases and the V segment lost 5 bases, leaving 10 bases of the junction unmatched. Germline values: CDR1 SEHNR, CDR2 FQNEAQ (reference sequence). CDR3 size: 17 residues. In DNA form, the CDR3 reads TGTGCCAGCAGCAAAGGAGACAGGGGGTTGACCTACAATGAGCAGTTCTTC. It codes for CASSKGDRGLTYNEQFF.

This clonotype has a count of ten or more. The gene calls are TRBV7-9 and TRBJ1-1; TRBD1 is a possible D gene (5 bases). Trimming stripped 5 bases from V and 5 bases from J, with 18 bases between. CDR3 size: 15 residues. From germline, CDR1 is SEHNR and CDR2 FQNEAQ (reference sequence). The CDR3 here is CASSRWDAVQTEAFF. The CDR3 DNA is TGTGCCAGCAGCCGTTGGGACGCTGTACAGACTGAAGCTTTCTTT. Complete variable domain (other parts from reference TRBV7-9 and TRBJ1-1): DTGVSQNPRHKITKRGQNVTFRCDPISEHNRLYWYRQTLGQGPEFLTYFQNEAQLEKSRLLSDRFSAERPKGSFSTLEIQRTEQGDSAMYLCASSRWDAVQTEAFFGQGTRLTVV.

This clonotype has ten or more counts. The chain is built from TRBV19 and TRBJ2-1; 8 bases line up with TRBD2. The V and J ends lost 1 base and 8 bases, in that order; junction bases with no gene match: 7. The V gene's germline CDR1 is LNHDA and CDR2 SQIVND (reference sequence). This CDR3 is 15 amino acids long. The CDR3 spells CASSIVGLGGDEQFF. The CDR3 coding sequence is TGTGCCAGTAGTATAGTGGGACTAGGCGGCGATGAGCAGTTCTTC.

This clonotype was recorded at least ten times. V gene TRBV7-2 combines with J gene TRBJ2-1, with D hard to call. The CDR3 covers 14 residues. V lost 5 bases, J lost 4 bases, and 12 bases lay in between. The V gene's germline CDR1 is SGHTA and CDR2 FQGNSA. The DNA for the CDR3 is TGTGCCAGCAGCCCCCAAGGCCGGTACAATGAGCAGTTCTTC. The encoded protein is CASSPQGRYNEQFF. Full variable domain (remainder filled in from reference TRBV7-2 and TRBJ2-1): GAGVSQSPSNKVTEKGKDVELRCDPISGHTALYWYRQSLGQGLEFLIYFQGNSAPDKSGLPSDRFSAERTGGSVSTLTIQRTQQEDSAVYLCASSPQGRYNEQFFGPGTRLTVL.